This T cell receptor (beta chain) was captured by sequencing in a study of CD8 T cells in ankylosing spondylitis. In germline, CDR1 is SGHVS, CDR2 FQNEAQ. CDR3 length: 16 residues. V lost 1 base and J lost 3, with 13 bases in between. Study-wide findings and caveats: What appeared characteristic of ankylosing spondylitis blood was a TCR beta motif of eight highly homologous variants. Reports say disease-linked clones showed up significantly more in matched ankylosing spondylitis synovial fluid. Some motif variants had been reported before (in reactive arthritis synovial fluid and blood).

Libraries of TCR beta came from quantitative 5'-RACE with molecular barcodes. TCRdb fed the 5' RACE reads into MiXCR, producing one record per CDR3 protein. The sample contains 500,000 or so distinct CDR3 sequences, over 4% of which appear only once. On this clonotype itself: The antigen remains undetermined.

The TCR originated in a male donor with ankylosing spondylitis. The genes are TRBV7-8 and TRBJ1-5, with no clear D. Sequencing was carried out using blood, either unsorted or a sorted T cell fraction (not recorded which). CDR3 protein: CASSLDPGRDNQPQHF. For the CDR3, the DNA is TGTGCCAGCAGCTTAGATCCAGGACGGGACAATCAGCCCCAGCATTTT.